The present T cell receptor (beta chain) was sequenced within a study of cytomegalovirus exposure and HLA in healthy donors. Notes on the study in general: The listing of roughly 160 TCR beta chains classed them as cytomegalovirus-associated.

Only in-frame clones appear in the TCRdb table, and some are missing; sequencing was by immunoSEQ multiplex PCR. The top ten clones hold over 6% of a sample with 90,000 to 150,000 clones, approximately 90% of them seen once. Notes on this clone: The target antigen is unknown.

The source material was PBMCs. The origin of this receptor is a woman aged 18-30 years in good health and CMV-seropositive.

CDR3 bases: TGTGCCAGCAGCGAGAGGAGCTCTGGAAACACCATATATTTT. Residues: CASSERSSGNTIYF. The V and J genes are TRBV2 and TRBJ1-3; D not resolved. The CDR3 has 14 residues. Germline CDR1 reads SNHLY; CDR2 reads FYNNEI. V was cut by 6 bases and J by 0 bases, with 9 bases left in between.